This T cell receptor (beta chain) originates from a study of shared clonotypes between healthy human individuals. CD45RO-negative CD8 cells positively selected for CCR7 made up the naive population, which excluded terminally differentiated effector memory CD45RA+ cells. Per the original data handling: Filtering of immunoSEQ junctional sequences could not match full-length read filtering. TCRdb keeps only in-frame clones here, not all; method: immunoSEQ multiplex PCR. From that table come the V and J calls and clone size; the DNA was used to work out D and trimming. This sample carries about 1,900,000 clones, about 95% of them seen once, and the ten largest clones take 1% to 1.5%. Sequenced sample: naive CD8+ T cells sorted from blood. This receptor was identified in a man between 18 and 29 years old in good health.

CDR3: CASSGGANEKLFF. DNA of the CDR3: TGTGCCAGCAGCGGAGGAGCTAATGAAAAACTGTTTTTT. The V call is TRBV6-5, the J call TRBJ1-4; D unresolved. V lost 6 bases to trimming and J lost 3 bases, with 8 bases between them. This CDR3 is built from 13 residues. Germline assignment: CDR1 MNHEY and CDR2 SVGAGI.